This T cell receptor (beta chain) was sequenced in a study of blood T cells in healthy people across ages. General study points: Older age went with lower TCR beta diversity per million T cells, in a roughly linear way.

A second about 6 to 12 cycle PCR used barcoded and J-beta primers. TCRdb re-called the 5' RACE reads with MiXCR, one entry per CDR3 protein. The repertoire includes over 700,000 distinct CDR3 sequences, less than 70% of them detected once, and roughly 37% sits in the top ten. About this clonotype: Its matching antigen is unknown.

The germline V gene has CDR1 SGHRS and CDR2 YFSETQ. The CDR3 loop spans 13 amino acids. V lost 4 bases and J 9 bases, leaving 16 bases between the germline ends. The origin of this receptor is an elderly man in good health. Material for sequencing was blood. This rearrangement joins TRBV5-1 to TRBJ2-5; D is perhaps TRBD1 (6 bases). DNA for the CDR3: TGCGCCAGCAGCCGTGACCAGGGGACCTCCCAGTACTTC. It yields the protein CASSRDQGTSQYF.